This T cell receptor beta chain is drawn from a study of blood T cell repertoires in COVID-19. As for the study in general: Material from acute and convalescent COVID-19 was sourced from the United States, Italy and Spain. T cells, B-cell-depleted T cells, or PBMCs provided the cDNA or gDNA that served as material.

V dropped 5 bases and J dropped 3 bases, with 14 bases sitting between them. The CDR3 has 14 amino acids. Germline V gives CDR1 SGHNT, CDR2 YYREEE (reference sequence). Original handling: Reference gene primer amplification yielded estimated nucleated cell counts. Here immunoSEQ multiplex PCR was the method, and the copy in TCRdb shows in-frame clones only, minus some. V, J and clone size derive from that table, while D and trimming were established from the DNA sequence. The sample contains about 210,000 clones, around 89% of which appear only once. This TCR derives from a woman aged 35 to 49 with acute or convalescent COVID-19. Input material: peripheral blood. The V and J genes are TRBV5-4 and TRBJ1-2; possible D gene TRBD1, 5 bases. The CDR3 reads CASRTRGSDYGYTF. CDR3 DNA sequence: TGTGCCAGCAGGACGCGGGGGTCTGACTATGGCTACACCTTC.